The 19 T cell receptor beta chains below were found in one sample sequenced in a study of low-dose radiotherapy and immunotherapy resistance in tumors. Noted time point: before trial treatment. cDNA synthesis used a TRAV/TRBV-specific primer set for both chains. TCRs were put through approximately 20 PCR cycles of amplification with Phusion. A constant-region primer and the V-primer adapter served as the primer pair. MiXCR, run by TCRdb on the reads, gives a single entry per CDR3 protein. The sample yields tens of thousands of distinct CDR3 sequences, 15% to 20% seen once. Specimen: PBMCs, collected before treatment. The receptors come from a male donor with prostate cancer.

This clonotype showed up just a few times. The rearrangement links TRBV7-8 to TRBJ2-7; 7 nucleotides line up with TRBD1. Germline CDR1 SGHVS, CDR2 FQNEAQ. The V gene end was trimmed by 5 bases and the J gene end by 0 bases; junction bases not matched to a gene: 7. The CDR3 has 15 residues. This CDR3 reads CASSRTGISSYEQYF. CDR3 in DNA: TGTGCCAGCAGCAGGACAGGAATTAGCTCCTACGAGCAGTACTTC. The full variable domain, completed using reference TRBV7-8 and TRBJ2-7, is GAGVSQSPRYKVAKRGQDVALRCDPISGHVSLFWYQQALGQGPEFLTYFQNEAQLDKSGLPSDRFFAERPEGSVSTLKIQRTQQEDSAVYLCASSRTGISSYEQYFGPGTRLTVT.

The chain couples TRBV6-1 to TRBJ2-2, with a weak D call TRBD1 (6 bases). This CDR3 has 15 amino acids. Germline CDR1 reads MNHNS; CDR2 reads SASEGT. V lost 6 bases and J 1 base, leaving 12 bases between the germline ends. The CDR3, as DNA: TGTGCCAGCAGGGGGGCCCGTCGGAACACCGGGGAGCTGTTTTTT. This sequence encodes CASRGARRNTGELFF.

The chain uses TRBV6-2 or TRBV6-3 and TRBJ1-1, with unresolved D. Germline CDR1 and CDR2: MNHEY and SVGEGT. The CDR3 totals 13 residues. The V gene lost 4 bases and the J gene lost 10 bases, with 16 bases spanning the gap. DNA for the CDR3: TGTGCCAGCAGTTCGACACCCAAAGTGCGAGCTTTCTTT. The encoded protein is CASSSTPKVRAFF.

This clonotype was detected ten times or more. The V call is TRBV29-1, the J call TRBJ2-1, with TRBD2 as a possible D gene (5 bases). V was shortened by 4 bases and J by 2 bases, with 9 bases between the two germline ends. Germline V gene lookup returns CDR1 SQVTM and CDR2 ANQGSEA. This CDR3 spans 13 amino acids. In DNA, the CDR3 is TGCAGCGTTGTGGGGAGCCCCTACAATGAGCAGTTCTTC. It translates to CSVVGSPYNEQFF.

This sequence joins TRBV30 and TRBJ2-7; D uncertain. Germline CDR1 GTSNPN, CDR2 SVGIG (reference sequence). V shed 0 bases and J shed 13 bases, with 16 bases lying between them. The CDR3 extends over 12 amino acids. The CDR3 loop is CAWSVDSLALYF. Written as DNA, the CDR3 is TGTGCCTGGAGTGTAGATTCTTTGGCCCTTTACTTC.

This clonotype was counted ten times or more. The chain links TRBV4-3 to TRBJ2-7; D is uncertain. V shed 1 base and J shed 0 bases, with 13 bases lying between them. Germline CDR1 reads LGHNA; CDR2 reads YSLEER. The CDR3 loop spans 16 amino acids. CDR3 amino acids: CASSQVSDGDSYEQYF. The CDR3 bases are TGCGCCAGCAGCCAAGTATCCGACGGTGACTCCTACGAGCAGTACTTC.

This clonotype showed up many times. V usage is TRBV3-1 and J usage is TRBJ2-2; D ambiguous. V was trimmed by 3 bases and J by 4 bases, leaving 9 bases between them. The V gene's germline CDR1 is LGHDT and CDR2 YNNKEL (reference sequence). CDR3 size: 14 residues. The CDR3 region has the DNA TGTGCCAGCAGCCACCGGGCCAGCACCGGGGAGCTGTTTTTT. It encodes CASSHRASTGELFF.

In its sample, this clonotype was seen a few times. This sequence may be a read error, since a much larger clone differs from it by one base. J is TRBJ2-1 and V is TRBV30, with 12 nucleotides matching TRBD1. Germline-derived CDR1 and CDR2 are GTSNPN and SVGIG (reference sequence). The CDR3 length is 14 residues. CDR3 amino acids: CAGRGTGGRNEQFF. CDR3 sequence (DNA): TGTGCCGGGAGGGGGACAGGGGGCCGGAATGAGCAGTTCTTC.

This clonotype showed up many times. The DNA of the CDR3 is TGTGCCAGCAGTTTAAGGACATCTCCTGGCTACACCTTC. Protein product: CASSLRTSPGYTF. This sequence joins TRBV12-3 or TRBV12-4 and TRBJ1-2, with a tentative D call TRBD1 (5 bases). V dropped 2 bases and J dropped 7 bases, with 11 bases sitting between them. This CDR3 is built from 13 residues.

In this sample, this clonotype turned up many times. The V gene is TRBV21-1, the J gene TRBJ2-2; the D segment call TRBD1 is taken from the table without a DNA check. TRBV21-1 is classified as a pseudogene. The CDR3 length is 14 residues. The CDR3 sequence: CASSGTTAAGELFF. For the CDR3, the DNA is TGTGCCAGCAGCGGGACGACCGCAGCCGGGGAGCTGTTTTTT.

There are many counts of this clonotype. The chain employs TRBV5-8 and TRBJ2-3, with D possibly matching TRBD2 (7 bases). Germline-derived CDR1 and CDR2 are SGHTS and YDEGEE. Trimming stripped 4 bases from V and 4 bases from J, with 19 bases between. The CDR3 is made up of 16 amino acids. CDR3: CASSRGGVGGSDTQYF. The CDR3 DNA reads TGTGCCAGCAGCCGAGGGGGGGTAGGAGGTTCAGATACGCAGTATTTT.

This clonotype has a count of ten or more. J is TRBJ2-3 and V is TRBV29-1; maybe TRBD1 (6 bases). The V end lost 5 bases, the J end lost 0 bases, and 12 bases lay between the germline ends. The CDR3 is 14 residues long. Germline V gene data show CDR1 as SQVTM and CDR2 as ANQGSEA. CDR3 DNA sequence: TGCAGCGTTTGGACAGAAACTAGCACAGATACGCAGTATTTT. Amino acid sequence: CSVWTETSTDTQYF.

The table lists this clonotype with a few counts. The chain links TRBV3-1 to TRBJ2-5; D is uncertain. Germline V gives CDR1 LGHDT, CDR2 YNNKEL (reference sequence). V was shortened by 3 bases and J by 5 bases, with 13 bases between the two germline ends. The CDR3 consists of 14 residues. Here the CDR3 reads CASSQDRYWETQYF. For the CDR3, the DNA is TGTGCCAGCAGCCAGGATCGCTATTGGGAGACCCAGTACTTC.

This clonotype was seen repeatedly, ten times or more. The chain combines TRBV5-1 with TRBJ1-4; TRBD1 aligns across 9 bases. The CDR3 is 16 residues long. Losses at the gene ends were 3 bases for V and 5 bases for J; bases not matched to a gene: 8. Germline values: CDR1 SGHRS, CDR2 YFSETQ. The CDR3 region is CASSYGPGQGNEKLFF. CDR3 bases: TGCGCCAGCAGCTACGGTCCGGGACAGGGAAATGAAAAACTGTTTTTT.

The sample holds a few counts of this clonotype. This chain links TRBV5-1 with TRBJ2-3; D possibly corresponds to TRBD2 (6 bases). The CDR3 runs 15 residues. The V end lost 4 bases, the J end lost 2 bases, and 14 bases lay between the germline ends. Germline CDR1 is SGHRS and CDR2 is YFSETQ. CDR3 sequence: CASSPSGPPTDTQYF. The CDR3 nucleotides are TGCGCCAGCAGCCCGAGCGGGCCCCCCACAGATACGCAGTATTTT.

There are many counts of this clonotype. This chain joins TRBV20-1 and TRBJ2-1; tentative D call: TRBD2 (6 bases). The CDR3 consists of 16 residues. Germline values: CDR1 DFQATT, CDR2 SNEGSKA (reference sequence). V dropped 0 bases and J dropped 3 bases, with 15 bases sitting between them. The CDR3 DNA reads TGCAGTGCTAGAGATGGGTCGGGGGTCCACTACAATGAGCAGTTCTTC. This encodes CSARDGSGVHYNEQFF.

Only a few counts were recorded for this clonotype. The rearrangement uses TRBV12-3 or TRBV12-4 and TRBJ1-5; D not certain. Trimming stripped 6 bases from V and 6 bases from J, with 9 bases between. This CDR3 comprises 12 residues. The CDR3 nucleotides read TGTGCCAGCAGAGGGTTGGGTCAGCCCCAGCATTTT. Translated: CASRGLGQPQHF.

This clonotype was seen ten or more times. J is TRBJ2-5 and V is TRBV28, with D perhaps matching TRBD1 or TRBD2 (5 bases each). The CDR3 covers 15 residues. Germline lookup yields CDR1 MDHEN and CDR2 SYDVKM. Trimming removed 5 bases from V and 4 bases from J, with 17 bases in between. CDR3: CASSRILTRGETQYF. The CDR3 DNA reads TGTGCCAGCAGTCGAATACTCACTAGGGGAGAGACCCAGTACTTC.

This clonotype was observed a single time. Only one base separates this from a far larger clonotype, so it likely reflects a read error. This chain links TRBV11-3 with TRBJ2-5, with 9 nucleotides matching TRBD1. The germline gives CDR1 SGHNT, CDR2 YENEEA. Trimming cost V 4 bases and J 5 bases; bases outside gene matches: 17. The CDR3 contains 18 residues. The chain's CDR3 is CASSSSGTTTGGTETQYF. CDR3 nucleotides: TGTGCCAGCAGCTCCTCAGGGACAACTACAGGGGGCACGGAGACCCAGTACTTC.